This T cell receptor beta chain was observed in a study of blood T cell repertoires in COVID-19. About the study: T cells, B-cell-depleted T cells, or PBMCs provided the cDNA or gDNA that served as material.

The authors' processing: From reference gene primer amplification, estimates of nucleated cell counts were derived. The method was immunoSEQ multiplex PCR; TCRdb's version includes in-frame clones alone and lacks a portion of them. The V and J calls and the clone size are those of that table, but D and trimming were determined from the DNA. In the table there are 150,000 to 200,000 clones, about 81% of which are singletons. This clone has a handful of counts. The CDR3 totals 14 residues. V was pared by 5 bases and J by 2 bases, with 12 bases between. Germline V gene sequence: CDR1 MDHEN, CDR2 SYDVKM. The sample was peripheral blood. The chain carries TRBV28 and TRBJ1-1; tentatively, D is TRBD1 (6 bases). The source of this sequence is a man in his sixties with active or convalescent COVID-19. CDR3: CASSNPDRNTEAFF. The DNA of the CDR3 is TGTGCCAGCAGTAACCCGGACAGAAACACTGAAGCTTTCTTT.